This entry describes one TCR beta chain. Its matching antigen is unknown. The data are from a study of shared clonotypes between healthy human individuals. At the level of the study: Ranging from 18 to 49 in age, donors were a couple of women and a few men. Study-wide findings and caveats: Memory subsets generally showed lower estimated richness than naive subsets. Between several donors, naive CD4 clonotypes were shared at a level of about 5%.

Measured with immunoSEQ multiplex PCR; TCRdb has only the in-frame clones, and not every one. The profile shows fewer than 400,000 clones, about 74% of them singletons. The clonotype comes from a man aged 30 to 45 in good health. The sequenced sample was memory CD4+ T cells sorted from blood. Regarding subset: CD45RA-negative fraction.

This CDR3 reads CATSRDPGDTGELFF. As DNA, the CDR3 is TGTGCCACCAGCAGAGATCCAGGAGACACCGGGGAGCTGTTTTTT. The chain joins TRBV15 to TRBJ2-2; D remains ambiguous. Trimming removed 0 bases at V and 3 bases at J, with 8 bases between. Germline CDR1 LNHNV, CDR2 YYDKDF (reference sequence). The length of the CDR3 is 15 residues.